This entry concerns a single TCR beta chain. Its antigen has not been determined. No base quality values were provided; no much bigger clone lies one nucleotide off. This specimen comes from a study of Ad26.COV2.S vaccination and SARS-CoV-2 variants (dated by TCRdb to about 2021). At the level of the whole study: Vaccine-arm donors were drawn from COV1001, a multicentre, randomized, double-blind, placebo-controlled phase I-IIa trial of Ad26.COV2.S in healthy adults. Dosing of Ad26.COV2.S was intramuscular, at either 5x10^10 or 1x10^11 viral particles, delivered as one shot or as two shots spaced 56 days apart. The specificity and breadth of SARS-CoV-2-reactive T cell receptors after Ad26.COV2.S vaccination were assessed by TCRbeta repertoire sequencing. A total of 32 samples were included in the TCR-sequenced set, comprising approximately 20 Ad26.COV2.S vaccine recipients, 5 placebo recipients and 8 SARS-CoV-2 convalescent individuals. Trial participants were randomized into five groups of five: low-dose or high-dose Ad26.COV2.S given once or twice, or placebo on both occasions. Throughout the experiments and outcome assessment, investigators stayed blinded to trial group allocation. The paper as a whole reports these results and caveats: After vaccination, substantial breadth of spike-specific CD8+ and CD4+ T cell responses was reported. Ad26.COV2.S recipients had higher spike-specific TCR breadth than placebo recipients (P = 0.0014). According to the authors, total T cell responses may have been underestimated by the TCR breadth and depth analyses. Vaccine and placebo recipients had similar non-spike TCR breadth, a finding consistent with the vaccine containing only spike. The study was not powered for comparison of responses between vaccine doses or regimens.

The treatment or condition tag for this specimen amounts to: about 20 received Ad26.COV2.S at low or high dose, single or two shots; several received placebo; per-sample allocation not given. For vaccine and placebo recipients, repertoires were sequenced using samples collected on day 63 after the first injection. Cohort 1b enrolled 20 to 30 adults aged 18-55 years at a single site in Boston, USA, between 29 July and 7 August 2020. Ad26.COV2.S was a replication-incompetent adenovirus type 26 vector that expressed a prefusion-stabilized SARS-CoV-2 spike protein derived from the original Wuhan strain. The germline V gene sets CDR1 to SGHTA and CDR2 to FQGNSA. V and J are truncated by 7 bases and 10 bases respectively, leaving an intervening sequence of 20 bases. The CDR3 goes from the cysteine to the phenylalanine over 13 residues. Solely the CDR3 DNA is kept, with 39 bases framed from the first base.

The immunoSEQ Assay was used to sequence TCRbeta CDR3 regions. After extraction, genomic DNA underwent amplification by bias-controlled multiplex PCR, followed by high-throughput sequencing. The source study handled its data this way. To quantify the absolute abundance of every unique TCRbeta CDR3 region, sequences were collapsed and filtered. T cell fraction was estimated by normalization of TCRbeta template counts to usable DNA, with usable DNA being measured through amplification of reference genes present in all nucleated cells. Repertoire TCRs were annotated as SARS-CoV-2-specific by exact matching of V gene, CDR3 amino acid sequence and J gene to a known reactive TCR set. The reference SARS-CoV-2 TCR set was derived from MIRA and filtered for enrichment in COVID-19-positive ImmuneCODE repertoires, a step that removed public or cross-reactive TCRs. Using the MIRA antigens, annotated TCRs were further analysed by specific ORF or by position within an ORF. Breadth was defined as the number of annotated unique rearrangements divided by the total number of unique productive rearrangements, and depth was defined as the summed frequency of the annotated unique rearrangements. Two-sided Wilcoxon rank-sum tests were applied when comparing TCR breadth between groups. Sourced from immuneACCESS, this table was stored by TCRdb with only in-frame sequences that have V and J called. A share of the clones is absent; for the studies checked, an unresolved V gene accounts for under half, and the remainder has no known explanation. V and J calls and clone size are those listed in that table; D and trimming were worked out from the DNA. This sample is represented by around 300,000 clones; 88% of them were singletons. The top ten clones comprise 6.4% of the sample.

This TCR derives from a person aged 18-65 years who received the Ad26.COV2.S COVID-19 vaccine or a placebo. This chain joins TRBV7-2 to TRBJ2-7, with no D gene named confidently. The starting material was peripheral blood, obtained in a trial of Ad26.COV2.S vaccine versus placebo. Read as DNA, the sequence is TGTGCCAGCATCCTAAATACGGGTCTCCGACAGTACTTC. It translates as CASILNTGLRQYF.